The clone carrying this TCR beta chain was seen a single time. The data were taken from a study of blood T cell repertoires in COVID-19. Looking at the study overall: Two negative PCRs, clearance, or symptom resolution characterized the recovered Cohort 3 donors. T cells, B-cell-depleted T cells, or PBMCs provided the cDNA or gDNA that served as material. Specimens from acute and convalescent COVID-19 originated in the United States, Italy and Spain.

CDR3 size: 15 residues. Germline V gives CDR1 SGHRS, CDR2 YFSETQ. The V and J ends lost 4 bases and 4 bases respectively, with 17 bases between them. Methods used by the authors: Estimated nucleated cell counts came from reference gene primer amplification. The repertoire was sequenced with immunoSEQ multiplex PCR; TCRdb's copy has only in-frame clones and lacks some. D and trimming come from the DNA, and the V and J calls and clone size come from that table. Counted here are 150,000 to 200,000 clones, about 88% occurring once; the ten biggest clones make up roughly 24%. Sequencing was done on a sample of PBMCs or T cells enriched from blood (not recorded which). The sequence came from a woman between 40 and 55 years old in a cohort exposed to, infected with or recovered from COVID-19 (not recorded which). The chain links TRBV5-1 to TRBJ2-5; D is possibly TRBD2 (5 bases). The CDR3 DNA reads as TGCGCCAGCAGCCTATTACGGGGATCGGGAGAGACCCAGTACTTC. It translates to CASSLLRGSGETQYF.